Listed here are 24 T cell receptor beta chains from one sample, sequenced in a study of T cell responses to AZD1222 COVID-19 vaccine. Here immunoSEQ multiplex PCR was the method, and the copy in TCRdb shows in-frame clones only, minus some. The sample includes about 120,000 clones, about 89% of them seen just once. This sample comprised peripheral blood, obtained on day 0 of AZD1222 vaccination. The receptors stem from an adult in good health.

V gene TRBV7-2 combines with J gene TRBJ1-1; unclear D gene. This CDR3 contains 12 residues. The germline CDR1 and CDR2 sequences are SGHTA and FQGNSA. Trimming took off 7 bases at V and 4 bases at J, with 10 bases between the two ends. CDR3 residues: CASILGVTEAFF. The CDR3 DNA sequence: TGTGCCAGCATCCTCGGGGTCACTGAAGCTTTCTTT.

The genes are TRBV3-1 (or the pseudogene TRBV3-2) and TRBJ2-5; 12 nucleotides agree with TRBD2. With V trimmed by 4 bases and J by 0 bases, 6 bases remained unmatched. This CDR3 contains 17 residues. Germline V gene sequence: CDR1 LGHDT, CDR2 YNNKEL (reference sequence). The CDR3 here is CASSRGTSGQNQETQYF. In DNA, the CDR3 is TGTGCCAGCAGCCGTGGGACTAGCGGGCAGAACCAAGAGACCCAGTACTTC.

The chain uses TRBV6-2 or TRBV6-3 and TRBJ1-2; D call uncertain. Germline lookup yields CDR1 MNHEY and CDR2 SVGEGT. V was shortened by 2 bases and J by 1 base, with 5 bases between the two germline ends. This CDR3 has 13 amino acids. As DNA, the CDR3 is TGTGCCAGCAGTTACGAGAATAACTATGGCTACACCTTC. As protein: CASSYENNYGYTF.

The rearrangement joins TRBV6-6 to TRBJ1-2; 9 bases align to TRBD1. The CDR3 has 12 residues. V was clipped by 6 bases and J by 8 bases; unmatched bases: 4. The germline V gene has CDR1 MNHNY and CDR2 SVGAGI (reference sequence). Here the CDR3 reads CASSRDRVGYTF. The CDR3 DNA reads TGTGCCAGCAGCCGGGACAGGGTGGGCTACACCTTC.

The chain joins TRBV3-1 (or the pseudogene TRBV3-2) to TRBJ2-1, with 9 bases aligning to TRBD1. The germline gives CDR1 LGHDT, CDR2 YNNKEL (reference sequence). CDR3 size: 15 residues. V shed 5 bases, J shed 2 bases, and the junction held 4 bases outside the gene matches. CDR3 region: CASSSGTGTYNEQFF. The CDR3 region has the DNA TGTGCCAGCAGCTCCGGGACAGGGACCTACAATGAGCAGTTCTTC.

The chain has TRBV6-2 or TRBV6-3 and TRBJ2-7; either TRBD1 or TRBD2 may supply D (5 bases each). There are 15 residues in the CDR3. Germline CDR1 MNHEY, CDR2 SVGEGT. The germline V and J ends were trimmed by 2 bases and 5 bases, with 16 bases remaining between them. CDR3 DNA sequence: TGTGCCAGCAGTTACGGGGACCAAAAGGGAAACGAGCAGTACTTC. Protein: CASSYGDQKGNEQYF.

CDR3 bases: TGCGCCAGCAGCTTGGACCACCACCCCACAGATACGCAGTATTTT. Its protein product is CASSLDHHPTDTQYF. The chain joins TRBV5-1 to TRBJ2-3, with D uncertain. The V gene lost 0 bases and the J gene lost 2 bases, with 10 bases spanning the gap. The CDR3 extends over 15 amino acids. Germline assignment: CDR1 SGHRS and CDR2 YFSETQ.

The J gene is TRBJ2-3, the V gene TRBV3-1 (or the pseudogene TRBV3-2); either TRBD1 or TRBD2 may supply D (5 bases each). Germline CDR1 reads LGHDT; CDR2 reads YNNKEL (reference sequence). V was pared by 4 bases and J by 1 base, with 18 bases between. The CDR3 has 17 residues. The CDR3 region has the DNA TGTGCCAGCAGCCCGGGGCCTCCGGGGACCGGCACAGATACGCAGTATTTT. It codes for CASSPGPPGTGTDTQYF.

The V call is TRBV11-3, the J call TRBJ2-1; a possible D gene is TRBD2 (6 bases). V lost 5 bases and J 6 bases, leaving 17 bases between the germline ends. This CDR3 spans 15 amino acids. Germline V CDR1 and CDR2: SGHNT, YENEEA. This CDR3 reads CASSPPRTISNEQFF. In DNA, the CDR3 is TGTGCCAGCAGCCCACCTAGGACTATAAGCAATGAGCAGTTCTTC.

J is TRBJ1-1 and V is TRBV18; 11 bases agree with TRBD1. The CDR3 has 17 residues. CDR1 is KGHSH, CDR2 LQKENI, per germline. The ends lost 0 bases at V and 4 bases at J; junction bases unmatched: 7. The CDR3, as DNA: TGTGCCAGCTCACCACCGGGACAGGGGGGAAGAGGCACTGAAGCTTTCTTT. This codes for CASSPPGQGGRGTEAFF.

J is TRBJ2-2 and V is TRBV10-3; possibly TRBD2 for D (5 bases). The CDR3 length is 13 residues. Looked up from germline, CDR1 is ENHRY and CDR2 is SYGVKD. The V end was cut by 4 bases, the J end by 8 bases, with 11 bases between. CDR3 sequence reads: CAISAVERGELFF. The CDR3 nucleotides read TGTGCCATCAGTGCAGTTGAGCGGGGGGAGCTGTTTTTT.

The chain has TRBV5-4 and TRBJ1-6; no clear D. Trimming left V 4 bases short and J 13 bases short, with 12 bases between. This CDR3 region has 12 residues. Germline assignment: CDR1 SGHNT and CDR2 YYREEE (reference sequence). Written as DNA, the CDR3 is TGTGCCAGCAGCACCGACTCCGGGCCCCTCCACTTT. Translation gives CASSTDSGPLHF.

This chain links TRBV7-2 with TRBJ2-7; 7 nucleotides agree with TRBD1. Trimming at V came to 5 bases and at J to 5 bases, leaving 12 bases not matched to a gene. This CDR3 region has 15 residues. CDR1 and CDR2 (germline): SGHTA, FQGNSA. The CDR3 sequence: CASSPYSGQGDEQYF. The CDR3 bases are TGTGCCAGCAGCCCTTATAGTGGGCAGGGGGACGAGCAGTACTTC.

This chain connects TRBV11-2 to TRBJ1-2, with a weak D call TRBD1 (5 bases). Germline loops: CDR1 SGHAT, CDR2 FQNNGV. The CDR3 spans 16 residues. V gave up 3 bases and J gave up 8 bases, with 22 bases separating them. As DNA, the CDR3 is TGTGCCAGCAGCTTTGCTCGAGGATCTGCCGCAGGGGGCTACACCTTC. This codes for CASSFARGSAAGGYTF.

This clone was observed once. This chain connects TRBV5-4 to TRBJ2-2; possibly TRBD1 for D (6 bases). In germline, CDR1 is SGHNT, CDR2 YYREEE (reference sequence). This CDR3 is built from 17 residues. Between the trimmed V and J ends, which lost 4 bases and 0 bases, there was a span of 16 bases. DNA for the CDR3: TGTGCCAGCAGCCCCTGGGGCAGGGGATCGAACACCGGGGAGCTGTTTTTT. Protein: CASSPWGRGSNTGELFF. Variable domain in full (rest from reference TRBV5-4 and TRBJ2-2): ETGVTQSPTHLIKTRGQQVTLRCSSQSGHNTVSWYQQALGQGPQFIFQYYREEENGRGNFPPRFSGLQFPNYSSELNVNALELDDSALYLCASSPWGRGSNTGELFFGEGSRLTVL.

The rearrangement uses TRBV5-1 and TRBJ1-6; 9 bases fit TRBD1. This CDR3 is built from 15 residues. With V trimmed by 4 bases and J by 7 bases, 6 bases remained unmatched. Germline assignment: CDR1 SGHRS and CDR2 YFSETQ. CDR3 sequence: CASSARGQGNSPLHF. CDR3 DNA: TGCGCCAGCAGCGCCAGGGGACAGGGCAATTCACCCCTCCACTTT.

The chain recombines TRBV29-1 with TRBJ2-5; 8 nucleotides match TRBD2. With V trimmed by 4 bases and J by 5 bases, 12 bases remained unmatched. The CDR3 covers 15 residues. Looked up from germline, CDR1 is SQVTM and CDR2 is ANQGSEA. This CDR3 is CSVVVAGGPGETQYF. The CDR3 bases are TGCAGCGTTGTTGTGGCGGGGGGCCCCGGGGAGACCCAGTACTTC. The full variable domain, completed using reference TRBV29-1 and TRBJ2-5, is SAVISQKPSRDICQRGTSLTIQCQVDSQVTMMFWYRQQPGQSLTLIATANQGSEATYESGFVIDKFPISRPNLTFSTLTVSNMSPEDSSIYLCSVVVAGGPGETQYFGPGTRLLVL.

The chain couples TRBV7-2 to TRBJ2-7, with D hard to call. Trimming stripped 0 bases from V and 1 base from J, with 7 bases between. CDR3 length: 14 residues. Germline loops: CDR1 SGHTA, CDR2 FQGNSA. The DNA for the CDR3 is TGTGCCAGCAGCTTAGCGGGCGGATCCTACGAGCAGTACTTC. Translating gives CASSLAGGSYEQYF.

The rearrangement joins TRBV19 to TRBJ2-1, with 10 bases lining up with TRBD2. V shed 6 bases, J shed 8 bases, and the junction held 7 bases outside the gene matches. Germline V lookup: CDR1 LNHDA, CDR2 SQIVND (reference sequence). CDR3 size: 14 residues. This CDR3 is CASSTSGRGYEQFF. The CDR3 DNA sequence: TGTGCCAGTAGCACCAGCGGGAGGGGCTATGAGCAGTTCTTC.

As DNA, the CDR3 is TGTGCCAGCAGCTTGATGATGGGACTAGCGGGGGTGGATACGCAGTATTTT. Translation gives CASSLMMGLAGVDTQYF. The chain couples TRBV5-6 to TRBJ2-3; 14 nucleotides align to TRBD2. The CDR3 is made up of 17 amino acids. The V segment lost 1 base and the J segment 6 bases; nucleotides outside the gene matches: 7. Germline values: CDR1 SGHDT, CDR2 YYEEEE.

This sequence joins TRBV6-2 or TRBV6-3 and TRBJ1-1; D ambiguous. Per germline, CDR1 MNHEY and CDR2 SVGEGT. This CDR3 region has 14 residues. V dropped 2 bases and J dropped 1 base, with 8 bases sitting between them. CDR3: CASSYRTQNTEAFF. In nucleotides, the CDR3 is TGTGCCAGCAGTTACAGGACTCAGAACACTGAAGCTTTCTTT.

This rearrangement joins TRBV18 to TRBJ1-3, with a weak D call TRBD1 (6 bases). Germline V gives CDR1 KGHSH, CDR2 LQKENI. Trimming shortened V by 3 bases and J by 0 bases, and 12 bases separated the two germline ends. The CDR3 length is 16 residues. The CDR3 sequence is CASSPGQSSSGNTIYF. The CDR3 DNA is TGTGCCAGCTCACCCGGACAGTCGTCCTCTGGAAACACCATATATTTT.

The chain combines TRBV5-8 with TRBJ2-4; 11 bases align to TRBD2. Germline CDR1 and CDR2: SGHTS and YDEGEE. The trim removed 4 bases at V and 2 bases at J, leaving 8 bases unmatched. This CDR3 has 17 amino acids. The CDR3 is CASSAHSSGGTKNIQYF. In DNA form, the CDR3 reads TGTGCCAGCAGCGCCCACTCTAGCGGGGGGACCAAAAACATTCAGTACTTC.

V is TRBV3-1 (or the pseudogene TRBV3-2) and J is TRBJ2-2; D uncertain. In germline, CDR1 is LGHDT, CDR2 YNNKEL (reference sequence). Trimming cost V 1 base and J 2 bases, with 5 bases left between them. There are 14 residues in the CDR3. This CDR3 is CASSQGGNTGELFF. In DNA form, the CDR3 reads TGTGCCAGCAGCCAAGGCGGTAACACCGGGGAGCTGTTTTTT.